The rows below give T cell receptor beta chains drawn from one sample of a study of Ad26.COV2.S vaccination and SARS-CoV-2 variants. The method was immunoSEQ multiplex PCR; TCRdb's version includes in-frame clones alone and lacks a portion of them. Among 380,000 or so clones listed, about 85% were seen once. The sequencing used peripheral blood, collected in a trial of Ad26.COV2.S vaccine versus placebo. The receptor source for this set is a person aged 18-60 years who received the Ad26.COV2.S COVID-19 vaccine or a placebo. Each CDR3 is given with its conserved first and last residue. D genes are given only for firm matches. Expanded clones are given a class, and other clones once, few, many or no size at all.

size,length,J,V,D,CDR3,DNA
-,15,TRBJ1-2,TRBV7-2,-,CASSLGLGPNYGYTF,TGTGCCAGCAGCTTAGGGCTAGGACCCAACTATGGCTACACCTTC
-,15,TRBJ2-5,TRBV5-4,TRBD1,CASSLVGQVEETQYF,TGTGCCAGCAGCTTGGTTGGACAGGTGGAAGAGACCCAGTACTTC
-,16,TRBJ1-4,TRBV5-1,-,CASTKEGPATNEKLFF,TGCGCCAGCACCAAGGAGGGACCTGCAACTAATGAAAAACTGTTTTTT
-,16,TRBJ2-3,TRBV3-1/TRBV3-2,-,CASSSHWGLSTDTQYF,TGTGCCAGCAGCTCCCACTGGGGGCTAAGCACAGATACGCAGTATTTT
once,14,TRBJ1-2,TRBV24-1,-,CAKPGPKTLYGYTF,TGTGCCAAACCCGGTCCCAAGACCCTATATGGCTACACCTTC
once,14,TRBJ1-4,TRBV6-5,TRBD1,CASKSGTGDEKLFF,TGTGCCAGCAAATCCGGGACAGGAGATGAAAAACTGTTTTTT
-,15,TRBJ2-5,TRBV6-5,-,CASSSPSAGEETQYF,TGTGCCAGCAGTTCTCCGTCGGCAGGGGAAGAGACCCAGTACTTC
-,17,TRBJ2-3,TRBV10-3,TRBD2,CAISSRRGSGSADTQYF,TGTGCCATCAGTTCCCGAAGAGGTAGCGGGAGCGCAGATACGCAGTATTTT
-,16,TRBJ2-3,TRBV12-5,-,CASGLGAGSYTDTQYF,TGTGCTAGTGGTTTGGGGGCGGGGAGTTATACAGATACGCAGTATTTT
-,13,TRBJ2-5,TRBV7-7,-,CASSPRAQETQYF,TGTGCTAGCAGCCCGAGGGCGCAAGAGACCCAGTACTTC
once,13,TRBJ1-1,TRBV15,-,CATSRGGNTEAFF,TGTGCCACCAGCAGAGGGGGCAACACTGAAGCTTTCTTT
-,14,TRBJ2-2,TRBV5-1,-,CASSQDRDTGELFF,TGCGCCAGCAGCCAGGACAGAGACACCGGGGAGCTGTTTTTT
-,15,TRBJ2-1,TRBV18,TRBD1,CASSRGQVSYNEQFF,TGTGCCAGCTCCCGAGGACAGGTCTCCTACAATGAGCAGTTCTTC
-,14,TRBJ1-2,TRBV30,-,CAWSVPRQGYGYTF,TGTGCCTGGAGTGTACCGAGGCAGGGGTATGGCTACACCTTC
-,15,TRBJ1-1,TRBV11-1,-,CASKIEREVNTEAFF,TGTGCCAGCAAAATTGAGAGGGAGGTGAACACTGAAGCTTTCTTT
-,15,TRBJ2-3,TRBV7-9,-,CASSLGLADTDTQYF,TGTGCCAGCAGCTTAGGTCTAGCAGACACAGATACGCAGTATTTT
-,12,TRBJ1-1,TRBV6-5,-,CASFPFGTEAFF,TGTGCCAGCTTCCCCTTTGGAACGGAAGCTTTCTTT
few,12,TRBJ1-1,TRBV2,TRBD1,CASGTGGTEAFF,TGTGCCAGCGGCACAGGGGGGACTGAAGCTTTCTTT
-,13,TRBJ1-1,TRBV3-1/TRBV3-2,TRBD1,CASSRTGGAEAFF,TGTGCCAGCAGCCGAACAGGGGGAGCTGAAGCTTTCTTT
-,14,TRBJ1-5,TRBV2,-,CASSIRVTNQPQHF,TGTGCCAGCTCAATCCGCGTCACCAATCAGCCCCAGCATTTT
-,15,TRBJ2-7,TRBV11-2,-,CASSQRDPPTFEQYF,TGTGCCAGCAGCCAGAGGGACCCTCCCACCTTCGAGCAGTACTTC
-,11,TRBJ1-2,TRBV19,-,CAISGGFGYTF,TGTGCCATTTCTGGGGGCTTCGGCTACACCTTC
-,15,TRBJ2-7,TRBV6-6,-,CASRETGTGSYEQYF,TGTGCCAGCAGAGAAACAGGTACCGGATCCTACGAGCAGTACTTC
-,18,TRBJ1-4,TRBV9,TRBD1,CASSVNPLRDRGTEKLFF,TGTGCCAGCAGCGTAAACCCTCTCAGGGACAGGGGGACTGAAAAACTGTTTTTT
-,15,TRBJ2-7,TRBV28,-,CASTPTGLSSYEQYF,TGTGCCAGCACCCCAACGGGACTGAGCTCCTACGAGCAGTACTTC
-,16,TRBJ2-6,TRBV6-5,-,CASSYSLRSGANVLTF,TGTGCCAGCAGTTACTCCCTTCGGTCTGGGGCCAACGTCCTGACTTTC
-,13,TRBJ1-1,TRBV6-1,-,CASSEAYSGEAFF,TGTGCCAGCAGTGAAGCTTATTCGGGTGAAGCTTTCTTT
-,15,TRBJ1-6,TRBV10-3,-,CAISESSDTNSPLHF,TGTGCCATCAGTGAGTCGTCCGACACCAATTCACCCCTCCACTTT
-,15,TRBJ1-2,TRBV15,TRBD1,CATSRETGGGYGYTF,TGTGCCACCAGCAGAGAGACAGGGGGTGGCTATGGCTACACCTTC
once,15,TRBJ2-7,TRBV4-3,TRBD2,CASSQDLAGGYEQYF,TGCGCCAGCAGCCAAGACCTAGCGGGTGGCTACGAGCAGTACTTC
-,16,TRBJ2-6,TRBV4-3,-,CASSQDGYSGANVLTF,TGCGCCAGCAGCCAAGATGGGTACTCTGGGGCCAACGTCCTGACTTTC
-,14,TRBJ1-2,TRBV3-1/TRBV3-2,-,CASSQVGSNYGYTF,TGTGCCAGCAGCCAAGTGGGCTCTAACTATGGCTACACCTTC
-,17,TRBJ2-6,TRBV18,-,CASSPPPAPIGANVLTF,TGTGCCAGCTCACCACCCCCAGCCCCGATAGGGGCCAACGTCCTGACTTTC
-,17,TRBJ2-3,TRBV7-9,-,CASSSLSPRLHTDTQYF,TGTGCCAGCAGCTCCCTGAGCCCCCGACTACACACAGATACGCAGTATTTT
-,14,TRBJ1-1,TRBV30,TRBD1,CAWSQQGPNTEAFF,TGTGCCTGGAGCCAACAGGGGCCGAACACTGAAGCTTTCTTT
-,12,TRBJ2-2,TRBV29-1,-,CSGGHSSGELFF,TGCAGCGGGGGCCATTCCAGCGGGGAGCTGTTTTTT
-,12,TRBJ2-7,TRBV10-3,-,CAIRGETYEQYF,TGTGCCATCCGGGGCGAGACCTACGAGCAGTACTTC
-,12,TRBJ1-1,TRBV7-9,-,CASSHRYTEAFF,TGTGCCAGCAGCCACAGATACACTGAAGCTTTCTTT
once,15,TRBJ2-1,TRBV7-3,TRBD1,CASSLSPGGRGEQFF,TGTGCCAGCAGCTTAAGCCCAGGGGGTCGGGGTGAGCAGTTCTTC
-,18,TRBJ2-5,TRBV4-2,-,CASSQEGGRGHWLETQYF,TGTGCCAGCAGCCAAGAAGGGGGGCGGGGGCATTGGTTAGAGACCCAGTACTTC
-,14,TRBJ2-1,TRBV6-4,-,CASSEGNPSEPQFF,TGTGCCAGCAGTGAAGGGAACCCTAGCGAGCCTCAGTTCTTC
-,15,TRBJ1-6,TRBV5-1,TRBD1,CASSLDTGGNSPLHF,TGCGCCAGCAGCTTAGATACAGGGGGCAATTCACCCCTCCACTTT
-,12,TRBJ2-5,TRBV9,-,CASSPSAEAQYF,TGTGCCAGCAGCCCATCCGCAGAGGCCCAGTACTTC
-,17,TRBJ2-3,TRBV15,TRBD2,CATSRDLLTSGGDTQYF,TGTGCCACCAGCAGAGATCTTTTGACTAGCGGGGGGGATACGCAGTATTTT
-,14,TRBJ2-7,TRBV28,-,CASSPPGHLYEQYF,TGTGCCAGCAGTCCACCGGGACACTTATACGAGCAGTACTTC
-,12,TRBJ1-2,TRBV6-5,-,CASSRVAEGYTF,TGTGCCAGCAGTAGGGTGGCGGAGGGCTACACCTTC
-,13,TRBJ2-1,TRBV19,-,CASSIARGSEQFF,TGTGCCAGTAGTATAGCGAGGGGGTCCGAGCAGTTCTTC
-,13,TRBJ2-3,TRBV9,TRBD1,CASSDRGTDTQYF,TGTGCCAGCAGTGACAGGGGAACAGATACGCAGTATTTT
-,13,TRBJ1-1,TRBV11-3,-,CASSLTRNTEAFF,TGTGCCAGCAGCTTAACGAGAAACACTGAAGCTTTCTTT
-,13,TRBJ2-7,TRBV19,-,CASRSRDSYEQYF,TGTGCCAGTAGAAGCAGGGACTCCTACGAGCAGTACTTC
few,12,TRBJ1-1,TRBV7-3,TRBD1,CASGDRGTEAFF,TGTGCCAGCGGCGACAGGGGCACTGAAGCTTTCTTT
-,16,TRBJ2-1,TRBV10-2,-,CASSEAGDASYNEQFF,TGCGCCAGCAGTGAGGCCGGGGATGCCTCCTACAATGAGCAGTTCTTC
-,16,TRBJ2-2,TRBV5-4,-,CASSFLGGTNTGELFF,TGTGCCAGCAGCTTCCTTGGAGGGACTAACACCGGGGAGCTGTTTTTT
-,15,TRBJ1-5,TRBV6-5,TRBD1,CASRTQTGWRQPQHF,TGTGCCAGCAGAACACAGACAGGGTGGCGTCAGCCCCAGCATTTT
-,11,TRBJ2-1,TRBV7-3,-,CASSTNNEQFF,TGTGCCAGCAGCACCAACAATGAGCAGTTCTTC
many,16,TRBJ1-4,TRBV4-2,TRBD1,CASSQDRGQPHEKLFF,TGTGCCAGCAGCCAAGATAGGGGACAGCCTCATGAAAAACTGTTTTTT
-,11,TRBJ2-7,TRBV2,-,CARSEGFEQYF,TGTGCCCGCTCCGAGGGGTTCGAGCAGTACTTC
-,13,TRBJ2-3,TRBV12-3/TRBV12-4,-,CASRESGRDTQYF,TGTGCCAGCAGGGAATCGGGGCGAGATACGCAGTATTTT
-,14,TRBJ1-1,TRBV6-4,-,CASSAGEQNTEAFF,TGTGCCAGCAGTGCAGGGGAACAGAACACTGAAGCTTTCTTT
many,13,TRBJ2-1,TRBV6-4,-,CASSDSSYNEQFF,TGTGCCAGCAGTGACAGCTCCTACAATGAGCAGTTCTTC